This is a list of T cell receptor beta chains from one sample in a study of blood T cell repertoires in COVID-19. Libraries were prepared by immunoSEQ multiplex PCR; TCRdb keeps only in-frame clonotypes and omits some of them. The sample has 450,000 or so clones, around 90% seen once. Material for sequencing was peripheral blood. The receptors derive from a man younger than 35 with COVID-19, enrolled during active disease. CDR3s include the opening cysteine and the closing phenylalanine or tryptophan. D genes are given only for firm matches. Size values are once, few and many counts, or a class for expanded clones, and some rows have none.

D gene	V gene	clone size	J gene	CDR3 protein	CDR3 DNA
-	TRBV2	-	TRBJ2-5	CASSEGGGLQETQYF	TGTGCCAGCAGTGAGGGCGGGGGCCTCCAAGAGACCCAGTACTTC
TRBD2	TRBV4-1	-	TRBJ2-1	CASSQDNIGLAGGPSSYNEQFF	TGCGCCAGCAGCCAAGATAACATAGGACTAGCGGGAGGCCCTAGCTCCTACAATGAGCAGTTCTTC
-	TRBV21-1	-	TRBJ1-5	CASSSQGYGNQPQHF	TGTGCCAGCAGCTCCCAGGGTTACGGCAATCAGCCCCAGCATTTT
TRBD2	TRBV5-1	-	TRBJ2-5	CASSIGLAAYQETQYF	TGCGCCAGCAGCATTGGACTAGCGGCTTACCAAGAGACCCAGTACTTC
-	TRBV15	-	TRBJ1-5	CATSRHDMGGHQPQHF	TGTGCCACCAGCAGACATGACATGGGGGGACATCAGCCCCAGCATTTT
TRBD1	TRBV5-1	-	TRBJ2-3	CASSGGQVYVTDTQYF	TGCGCCAGCAGCGGGGGACAGGTGTATGTCACAGATACGCAGTATTTT
TRBD2	TRBV5-1	-	TRBJ2-1	CASSLKAGGSYNEQFF	TGCGCCAGCAGCTTGAAGGCCGGGGGGTCCTACAATGAGCAGTTCTTC
-	TRBV7-2	-	TRBJ2-7	CASSLGDPARYEQYF	TGTGCCAGCAGCTTAGGTGACCCAGCGAGGTACGAGCAGTACTTC
-	TRBV7-2	-	TRBJ2-2	CASSPLNTGELFF	TGTGCCAGCAGCCCTTTGAACACCGGGGAGCTGTTTTTT
-	TRBV29-1	-	TRBJ1-2	CSVEEGQGYGYTF	TGCAGCGTTGAAGAAGGGCAGGGATATGGCTACACCTTC
TRBD1	TRBV18	-	TRBJ2-2	CATSAFEDRAGELFF	TGTGCCACCAGCGCTTTTGAGGACAGGGCCGGGGAGCTGTTTTTT
-	TRBV19	once	TRBJ1-1	CASSTNGQSNTEAFF	TGTGCCAGTAGTACCAACGGACAGTCGAACACTGAAGCTTTCTTT
-	TRBV14	-	TRBJ1-6	CASSQIAGYNSPLHF	TGTGCCAGCAGCCAGATAGCCGGTTATAATTCACCCCTCCACTTT
TRBD1	TRBV19	-	TRBJ1-2	CATSPLDRVIGGYTF	TGTGCCACTTCTCCCTTGGACAGGGTGATTGGGGGCTACACCTTC
TRBD1	TRBV6-5	-	TRBJ2-2	CASSPDRVKTGELFF	TGTGCCAGCAGTCCCGACAGGGTTAAGACCGGGGAGCTGTTTTTT
TRBD1	TRBV7-2	-	TRBJ1-2	CASSPGQGLGYTF	TGTGCCAGCAGCCCTGGACAGGGGTTGGGCTACACCTTC
-	TRBV5-1	-	TRBJ2-7	CASSPLSGYEQYF	TGCGCCAGCAGCCCTTTGAGCGGGTACGAGCAGTACTTC
-	TRBV5-4	-	TRBJ1-4	CASSDDSTNEKLFF	TGTGCCAGCAGCGACGACAGTACTAATGAAAAACTGTTTTTT
-	TRBV16	once	TRBJ1-1	CASSQYLGDTEAFF	TGTGCCAGCAGCCAATACCTAGGGGACACTGAAGCTTTCTTT
TRBD2	TRBV30	once	TRBJ2-4	CAWSPPRGLQAKNIQYF	TGTGCCTGGAGTCCTCCCCGGGGACTACAAGCCAAAAACATTCAGTACTTC
TRBD1	TRBV10-3	-	TRBJ2-1	CATGQGAQRYEQFF	TGTGCCACAGGACAGGGGGCCCAAAGGTACGAGCAGTTCTTC
TRBD1	TRBV7-2	-	TRBJ2-3	CASRQGAHGTDTQYF	TGTGCCAGCAGGCAGGGGGCGCATGGCACAGATACGCAGTATTTT
-	TRBV6-4	-	TRBJ2-3	CASSDTGLTDTQYF	TGTGCCAGCAGTGACACAGGGCTCACAGATACGCAGTATTTT
-	TRBV7-6	-	TRBJ2-5	CASSASRETQYF	TGTGCCAGCAGCGCGAGTCGGGAGACCCAGTACTTC
-	TRBV11-2	-	TRBJ2-1	CASSPSHEQFF	TGTGCCAGCAGCCCCTCCCATGAGCAGTTCTTC
TRBD2	TRBV5-3	-	TRBJ2-1	CARSLRCGLAGVCCSYNEQFF	TGTGCCAGAAGCTTGCGGTGTGGACTAGCGGGAGTATGTTGCTCCTACAATGAGCAGTTCTTC
TRBD2	TRBV19	-	TRBJ2-2	CASSILGLARTGELFF	TGTGCCAGTAGTATTCTGGGACTAGCGAGAACCGGGGAGCTGTTTTTT
-	TRBV6-6	-	TRBJ2-2	CASSYFPVTNTGELFF	TGTGCCAGCAGTTACTTTCCGGTAACGAACACCGGGGAGCTGTTTTTT
-	TRBV4-1	-	TRBJ1-5	CASSQEQGSNQPQHF	TGCGCCAGCAGCCAAGAACAGGGTAGCAATCAGCCCCAGCATTTT
-	TRBV3-1/TRBV3-2	-	TRBJ2-2	CASSQVPGGTGELFF	TGTGCCAGCAGCCAAGTTCCCGGAGGCACCGGGGAGCTGTTTTTT
-	TRBV4-1	-	TRBJ2-7	CASSQERQRIYEQYF	TGCGCCAGCAGCCAAGAGAGACAGCGCATCTACGAGCAGTACTTC
-	TRBV7-9	-	TRBJ2-7	CASSPRFEAAVHEQYF	TGTGCCAGCAGCCCCCGGTTCGAGGCCGCCGTCCACGAGCAGTACTTC
TRBD1	TRBV7-9	once	TRBJ2-3	CASSTGGSADTQYF	TGTGCCAGCAGCACAGGGGGCTCGGCAGATACGCAGTATTTT
-	TRBV6-5	-	TRBJ2-1	CASSYTVEQYNEQFF	TGTGCCAGCAGTTACACGGTGGAGCAATACAATGAGCAGTTCTTC
-	TRBV6-5	-	TRBJ2-3	CASSYRGGTQYF	TGTGCCAGCAGTTACCGCGGCGGTACGCAGTATTTT
TRBD2	TRBV4-1	-	TRBJ2-7	CASSQDGRAREQYF	TGCGCCAGCAGCCAAGATGGGAGGGCTCGCGAGCAGTACTTC
-	TRBV12-3/TRBV12-4	-	TRBJ1-2	CASSFEGNYGYTF	TGTGCCAGCTCTTTCGAGGGTAACTATGGCTACACCTTC
-	TRBV5-4	-	TRBJ2-7	CASSLEGAYEQYF	TGTGCCAGCAGCTTGGAGGGAGCCTACGAGCAGTACTTC
-	TRBV7-3	-	TRBJ2-1	CASSPRDDYNEQFF	TGTGCCAGCAGCCCGCGGGATGACTACAATGAGCAGTTCTTC
TRBD2	TRBV29-1	once	TRBJ2-7	CSTLGTSGQTYEQYF	TGCAGCACCCTCGGGACTAGCGGGCAGACCTACGAGCAGTACTTC
-	TRBV6-5	-	TRBJ2-6	CASSKRQSGANVLTF	TGTGCCAGCAGCAAGCGGCAGTCTGGGGCCAACGTCCTGACTTTC
-	TRBV5-1	-	TRBJ1-4	CASSPAGGEKLFF	TGCGCCAGCAGCCCCGCGGGGGGAGAAAAACTGTTTTTT
TRBD1	TRBV29-1	-	TRBJ2-7	CSVGEPGQTSYEQYF	TGCAGCGTTGGGGAACCGGGACAGACTTCCTACGAGCAGTACTTC
-	TRBV2	once	TRBJ1-1	CASRNRVQGAEAFF	TGTGCCAGCAGAAACCGGGTCCAGGGCGCTGAAGCTTTCTTT
-	TRBV6-5	-	TRBJ2-1	CASMGGGSYNEQFF	TGTGCCAGCATGGGGGGAGGCAGCTACAATGAGCAGTTCTTC
-	TRBV4-1	-	TRBJ1-3	CASSQVQSSGNTIYF	TGCGCCAGCAGCCAAGTACAGAGCTCTGGAAACACCATATATTTT
-	TRBV2	-	TRBJ1-1	CASSYDTEAFF	TGTGCCAGCAGCTACGATACTGAAGCTTTCTTT
TRBD2	TRBV19	-	TRBJ2-1	CASSISGGAHNEQFF	TGTGCCAGTAGTATATCGGGGGGGGCCCACAATGAGCAGTTCTTC
-	TRBV5-5	-	TRBJ2-6	CASSLAFRGTGANVLTF	TGTGCCAGCAGCTTGGCGTTTAGGGGGACTGGGGCCAACGTCCTGACTTTC
-	TRBV5-1	-	TRBJ1-1	CASSLTGRGTEAFF	TGCGCCAGCAGCTTGACAGGGAGGGGCACTGAAGCTTTCTTT
TRBD1	TRBV6-6	-	TRBJ1-5	CASSPGQGAFGQPQHF	TGTGCCAGCAGTCCGGGACAGGGGGCGTTCGGACAGCCCCAGCATTTT
TRBD1	TRBV2	-	TRBJ2-2	CASSRGWNTGELFF	TGTGCCAGCAGCAGGGGGTGGAACACCGGGGAGCTGTTTTTT
-	TRBV5-4	-	TRBJ2-7	CASSSMNPNLLADYEQYF	TGTGCCAGCAGCTCCATGAACCCTAACCTGCTAGCAGATTACGAGCAGTACTTC
TRBD2	TRBV2	-	TRBJ2-2	CASRTSGENTGELFF	TGTGCCAGCCGGACTAGCGGAGAGAACACCGGGGAGCTGTTTTTT
-	TRBV5-4	-	TRBJ2-3	CASSLFVAGGAGTQYF	TGTGCCAGCAGCTTGTTTGTGGCCGGAGGCGCGGGTACGCAGTATTTT
TRBD1	TRBV5-4	-	TRBJ2-1	CASSLRQGPYNEQFF	TGTGCCAGCAGCTTGCGACAGGGGCCATACAATGAGCAGTTCTTC
TRBD1	TRBV7-2	once	TRBJ2-1	CASSFSGGGEQFF	TGTGCCAGCAGCTTTTCAGGGGGTGGAGAGCAGTTCTTC
-	TRBV4-1	-	TRBJ1-1	CASSQGVRVGFTEAFF	TGCGCCAGCAGCCAAGGTGTGAGGGTAGGATTCACTGAAGCTTTCTTT
-	TRBV6-5	-	TRBJ1-4	CASSFTSEEKLFF	TGTGCCAGCAGTTTTACATCTGAAGAAAAACTGTTTTTT